What follows is one T cell receptor beta chain and its context. The Seattle patients, enrolled during active infection, were followed longitudinally. This CDR3 contains 20 residues. With V trimmed by 1 base and J by 5 bases, 22 bases remained unmatched. Looked up from germline, CDR1 is SQVTM and CDR2 is ANQGSEA. In the original processing: Estimated nucleated cell counts came from reference gene primer amplification. Sequencing used immunoSEQ multiplex PCR; TCRdb keeps in-frame clones, though not all of them. V and J calls and clone size are given by that table; D and trimming were obtained from the DNA. The sample comprises 85,000 to 130,000 clones, about three quarters of which are singletons, and 6.2% rests with the top ten. This specimen belongs to a study of blood T cell repertoires in COVID-19. Study overall: Samples of COVID-19 (acute and convalescent) were obtained from the United States, Italy and Spain. T cells, B-cell-depleted T cells, or PBMCs provided the cDNA or gDNA that served as material.

The receptor was derived from an elderly man with COVID-19, enrolled during active disease. The rearrangement uses TRBV29-1 and TRBJ2-5; 10 positions match TRBD2. The sample was peripheral blood. In DNA form, the CDR3 reads TGCAGCGTTGAAGGAATCGGTGGGGCTAGCGGGAGCGCGTCTTTGGAGACCCAGTACTTC. This sequence encodes CSVEGIGGASGSASLETQYF.